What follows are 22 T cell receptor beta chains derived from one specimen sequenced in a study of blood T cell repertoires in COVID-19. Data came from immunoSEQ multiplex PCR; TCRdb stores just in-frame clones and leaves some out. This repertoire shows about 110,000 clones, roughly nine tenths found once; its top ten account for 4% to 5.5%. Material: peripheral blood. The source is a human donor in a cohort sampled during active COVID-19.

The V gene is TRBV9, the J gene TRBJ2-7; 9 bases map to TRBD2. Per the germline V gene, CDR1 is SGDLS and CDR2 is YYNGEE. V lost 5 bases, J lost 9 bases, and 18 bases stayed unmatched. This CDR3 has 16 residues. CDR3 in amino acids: CASSPTHSGGLAWQYF. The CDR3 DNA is TGTGCCAGCAGTCCTACTCATTCCGGTGGACTAGCGTGGCAGTACTTC.

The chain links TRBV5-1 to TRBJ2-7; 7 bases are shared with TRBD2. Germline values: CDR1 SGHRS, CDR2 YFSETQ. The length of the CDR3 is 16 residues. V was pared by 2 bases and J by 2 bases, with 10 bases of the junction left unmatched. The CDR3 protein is CASSFGLGGFPYEQYF. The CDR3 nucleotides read TGCGCCAGCAGCTTTGGGCTCGGGGGGTTCCCCTACGAGCAGTACTTC.

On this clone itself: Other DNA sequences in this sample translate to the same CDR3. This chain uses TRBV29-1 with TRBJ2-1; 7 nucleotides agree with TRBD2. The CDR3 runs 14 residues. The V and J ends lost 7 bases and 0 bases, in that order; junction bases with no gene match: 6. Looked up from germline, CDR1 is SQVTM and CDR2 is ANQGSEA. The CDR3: CSALAGASYNEQFF. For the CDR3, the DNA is TGCAGCGCCCTGGCGGGAGCCTCCTACAATGAGCAGTTCTTC.

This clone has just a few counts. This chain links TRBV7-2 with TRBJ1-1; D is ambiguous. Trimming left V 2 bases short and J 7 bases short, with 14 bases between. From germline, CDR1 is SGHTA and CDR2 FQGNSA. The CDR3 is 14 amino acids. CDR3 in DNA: TGTGCCAGCAGCTTAAACCGGGAACCCCTTGAAGCTTTCTTT. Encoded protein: CASSLNREPLEAFF.

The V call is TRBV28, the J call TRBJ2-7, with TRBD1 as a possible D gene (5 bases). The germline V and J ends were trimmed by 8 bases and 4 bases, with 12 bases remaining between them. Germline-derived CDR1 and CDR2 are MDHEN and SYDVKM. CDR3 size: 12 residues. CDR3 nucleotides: TGTGCCAGCCAACGTCCAGGGTACGAGCAGTACTTC. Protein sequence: CASQRPGYEQYF.

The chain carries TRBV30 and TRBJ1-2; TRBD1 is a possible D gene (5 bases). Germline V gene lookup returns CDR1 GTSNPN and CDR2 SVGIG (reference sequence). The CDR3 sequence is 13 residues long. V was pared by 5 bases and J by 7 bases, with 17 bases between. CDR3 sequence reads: CAWEEGDSSGYTF. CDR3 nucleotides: TGTGCCTGGGAGGAAGGGGACTCCTCTGGCTACACCTTC.

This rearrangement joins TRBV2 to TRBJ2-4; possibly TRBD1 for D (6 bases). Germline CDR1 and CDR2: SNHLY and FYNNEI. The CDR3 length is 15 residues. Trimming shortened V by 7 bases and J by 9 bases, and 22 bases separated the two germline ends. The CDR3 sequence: CASKREQGIGSIQYF. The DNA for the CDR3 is TGTGCCAGCAAGAGAGAACAGGGTATTGGGAGCATTCAGTACTTC.

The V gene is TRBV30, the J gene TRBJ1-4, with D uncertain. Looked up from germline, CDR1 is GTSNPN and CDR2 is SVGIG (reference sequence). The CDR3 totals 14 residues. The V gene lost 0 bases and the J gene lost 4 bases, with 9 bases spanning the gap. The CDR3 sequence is CAWSVPRINEKLFF. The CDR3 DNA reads TGTGCCTGGAGTGTCCCGCGCATTAATGAAAAACTGTTTTTT. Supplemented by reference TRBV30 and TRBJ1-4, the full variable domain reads SQTIHQWPATLVQPVGSPLSLECTVEGTSNPNLYWYRQAAGRGLQLLFYSVGIGQISSEVPQNLSASRPQDRQFILSSKKLLLSDSGFYLCAWSVPRINEKLFFGSGTQLSVL.

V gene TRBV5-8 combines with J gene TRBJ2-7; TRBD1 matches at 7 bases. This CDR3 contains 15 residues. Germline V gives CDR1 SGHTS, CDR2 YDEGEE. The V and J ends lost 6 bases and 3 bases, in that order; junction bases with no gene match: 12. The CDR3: CASIRQGSRYYEQYF. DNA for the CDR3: TGTGCCAGCATCCGACAGGGCAGCCGCTACTACGAGCAGTACTTC.

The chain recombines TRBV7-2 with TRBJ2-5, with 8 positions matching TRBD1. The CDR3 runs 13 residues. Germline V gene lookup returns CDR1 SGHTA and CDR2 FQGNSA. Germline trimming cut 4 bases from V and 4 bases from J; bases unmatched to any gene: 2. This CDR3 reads CASSSGTGETQYF. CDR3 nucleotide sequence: TGTGCCAGCAGCTCTGGGACAGGAGAGACCCAGTACTTC.

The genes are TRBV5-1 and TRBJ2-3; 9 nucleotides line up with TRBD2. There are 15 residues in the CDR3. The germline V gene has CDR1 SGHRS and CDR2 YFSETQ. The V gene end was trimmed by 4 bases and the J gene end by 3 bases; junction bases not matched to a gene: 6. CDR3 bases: TGCGCCAGCAGCCCGACCAGCGGGAGGACAGATACGCAGTATTTT. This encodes CASSPTSGRTDTQYF.

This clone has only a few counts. The CDR3 protein is CASSPGQGIRGYTF. In DNA form, the CDR3 reads TGTGCCAGCAGCCCTGGACAGGGGATACGTGGCTACACCTTC. The chain carries TRBV7-8 and TRBJ1-2; TRBD1 aligns across 9 bases. Trimming cost V 5 bases and J 7 bases; bases outside gene matches: 8. Germline CDR1 reads SGHVS; CDR2 reads FQNEAQ. The CDR3 runs to 14 residues. The full variable domain, in which reference TRBV7-8 and TRBJ1-2 provide the parts outside the CDR3, is GAGVSQSPRYKVAKRGQDVALRCDPISGHVSLFWYQQALGQGPEFLTYFQNEAQLDKSGLPSDRFFAERPEGSVSTLKIQRTQQEDSAVYLCASSPGQGIRGYTFGSGTRLTVV.

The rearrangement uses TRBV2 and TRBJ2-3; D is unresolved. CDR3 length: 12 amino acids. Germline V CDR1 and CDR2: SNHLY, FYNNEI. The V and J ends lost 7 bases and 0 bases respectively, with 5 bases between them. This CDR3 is CASTFSTDTQYF. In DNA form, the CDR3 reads TGTGCCAGCACTTTTAGCACAGATACGCAGTATTTT.

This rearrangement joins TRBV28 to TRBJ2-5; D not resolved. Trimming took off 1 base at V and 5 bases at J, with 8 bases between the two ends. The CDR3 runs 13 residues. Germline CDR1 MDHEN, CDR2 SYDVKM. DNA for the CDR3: TGTGCCAGCAGTTTATTAATGAGGGAGACCCAGTACTTC. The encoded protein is CASSLLMRETQYF.

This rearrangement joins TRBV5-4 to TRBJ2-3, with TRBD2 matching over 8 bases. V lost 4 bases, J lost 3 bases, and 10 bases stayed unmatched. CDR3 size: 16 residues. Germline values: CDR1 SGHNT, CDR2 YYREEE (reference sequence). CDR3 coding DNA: TGTGCCAGCAGCCGGAAGGCCAGCGGGAGTACAGATACGCAGTATTTT. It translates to CASSRKASGSTDTQYF.

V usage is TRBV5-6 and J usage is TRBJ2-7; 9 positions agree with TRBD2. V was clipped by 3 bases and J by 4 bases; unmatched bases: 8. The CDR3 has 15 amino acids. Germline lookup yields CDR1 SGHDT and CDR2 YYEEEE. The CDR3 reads CASSYPRLAEYEQYF. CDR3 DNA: TGTGCCAGCAGCTATCCTCGACTAGCGGAATACGAGCAGTACTTC.

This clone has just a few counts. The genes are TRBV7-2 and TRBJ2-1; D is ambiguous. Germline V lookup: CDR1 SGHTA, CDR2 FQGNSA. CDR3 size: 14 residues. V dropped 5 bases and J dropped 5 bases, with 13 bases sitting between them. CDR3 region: CASSPGWSNNEQFF. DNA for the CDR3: TGTGCCAGCAGCCCAGGCTGGTCCAACAATGAGCAGTTCTTC.

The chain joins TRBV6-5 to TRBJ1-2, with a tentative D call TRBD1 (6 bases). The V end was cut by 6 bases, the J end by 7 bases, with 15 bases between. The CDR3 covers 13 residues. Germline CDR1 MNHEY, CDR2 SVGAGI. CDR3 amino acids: CASRGAAPGGYTF. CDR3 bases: TGTGCCAGCAGGGGGGCAGCGCCGGGTGGCTACACCTTC.

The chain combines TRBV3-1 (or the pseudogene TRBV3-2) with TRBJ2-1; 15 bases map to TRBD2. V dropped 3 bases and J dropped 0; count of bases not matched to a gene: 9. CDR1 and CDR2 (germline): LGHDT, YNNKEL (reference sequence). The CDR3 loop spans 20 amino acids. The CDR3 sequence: CASSQGGLAGGPSSYNEQFF. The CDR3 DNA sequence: TGTGCCAGCAGCCAGGGGGGACTAGCGGGGGGCCCGAGCTCCTACAATGAGCAGTTCTTC.

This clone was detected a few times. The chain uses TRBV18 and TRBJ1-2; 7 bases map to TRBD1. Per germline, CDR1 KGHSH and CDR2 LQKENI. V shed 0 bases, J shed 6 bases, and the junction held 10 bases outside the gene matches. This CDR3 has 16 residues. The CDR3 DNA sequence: TGTGCCAGCTCACCACCGTCGTTCAGAACAGGGGATGGCTACACCTTC. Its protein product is CASSPPSFRTGDGYTF.

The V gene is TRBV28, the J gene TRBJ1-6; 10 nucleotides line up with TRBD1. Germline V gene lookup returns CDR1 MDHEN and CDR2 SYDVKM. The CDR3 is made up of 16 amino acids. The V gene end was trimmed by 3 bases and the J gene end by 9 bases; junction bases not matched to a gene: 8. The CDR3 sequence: CASSFRQGAFGSPLHF. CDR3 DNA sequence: TGTGCCAGCAGTTTCAGACAGGGGGCTTTTGGTTCACCCCTCCACTTT.

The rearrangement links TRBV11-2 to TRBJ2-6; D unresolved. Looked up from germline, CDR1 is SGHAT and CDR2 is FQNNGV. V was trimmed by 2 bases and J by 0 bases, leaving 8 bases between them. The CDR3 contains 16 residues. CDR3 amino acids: CASSLNILSGANVLTF. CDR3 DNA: TGTGCCAGCAGCTTAAATATCCTCTCTGGGGCCAACGTCCTGACTTTC. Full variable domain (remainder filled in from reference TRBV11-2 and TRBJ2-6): EAGVAQSPRYKIIEKRQSVAFWCNPISGHATLYWYQQILGQGPKLLIQFQNNGVVDDSQLPKDRFSAERLKGVDSTLKIQPAKLEDSAVYLCASSLNILSGANVLTFGAGSRLTVL.